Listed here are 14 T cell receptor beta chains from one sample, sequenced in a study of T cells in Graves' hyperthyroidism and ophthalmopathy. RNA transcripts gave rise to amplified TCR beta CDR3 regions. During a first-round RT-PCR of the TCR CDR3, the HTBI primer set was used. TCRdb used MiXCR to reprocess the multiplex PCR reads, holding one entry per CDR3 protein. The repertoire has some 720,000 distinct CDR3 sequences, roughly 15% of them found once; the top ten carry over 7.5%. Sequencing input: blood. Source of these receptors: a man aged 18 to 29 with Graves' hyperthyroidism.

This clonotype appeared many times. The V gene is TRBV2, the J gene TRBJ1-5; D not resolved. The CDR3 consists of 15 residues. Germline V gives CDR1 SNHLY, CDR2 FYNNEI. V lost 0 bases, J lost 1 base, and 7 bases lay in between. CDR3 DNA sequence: TGTGCCAGCAGTGAAGCCTTAATGAGCAATCAGCCCCAGCATTTT. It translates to CASSEALMSNQPQHF.

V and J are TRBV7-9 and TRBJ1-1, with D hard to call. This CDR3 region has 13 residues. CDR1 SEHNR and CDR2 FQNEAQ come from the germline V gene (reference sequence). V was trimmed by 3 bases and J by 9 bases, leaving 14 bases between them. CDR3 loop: CASSLDSQGKAFF. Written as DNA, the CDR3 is TGTGCCAGCAGCTTGGACTCCCAAGGAAAAGCTTTCTTT. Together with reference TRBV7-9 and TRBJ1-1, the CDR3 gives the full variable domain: DTGVSQNPRHKITKRGQNVTFRCDPISEHNRLYWYRQTLGQGPEFLTYFQNEAQLEKSRLLSDRFSAERPKGSFSTLEIQRTEQGDSAMYLCASSLDSQGKAFFGQGTRLTVV.

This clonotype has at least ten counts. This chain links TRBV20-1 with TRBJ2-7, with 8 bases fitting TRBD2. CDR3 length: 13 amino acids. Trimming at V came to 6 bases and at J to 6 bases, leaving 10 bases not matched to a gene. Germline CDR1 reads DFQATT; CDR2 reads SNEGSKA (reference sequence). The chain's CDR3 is CSAPWTSSGEQYF. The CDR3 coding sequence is TGCAGTGCCCCCTGGACTAGCTCGGGCGAGCAGTACTTC.

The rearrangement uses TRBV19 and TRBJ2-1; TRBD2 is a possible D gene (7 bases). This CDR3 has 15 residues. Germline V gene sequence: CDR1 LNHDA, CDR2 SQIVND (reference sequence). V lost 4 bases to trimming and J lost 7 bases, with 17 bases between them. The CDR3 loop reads CASSSRGGDGNEQFF. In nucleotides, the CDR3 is TGTGCCAGTAGTAGCAGGGGAGGGGACGGGAATGAGCAGTTCTTC. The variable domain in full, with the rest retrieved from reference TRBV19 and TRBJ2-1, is DGGITQSPKYLFRKEGQNVTLSCEQNLNHDAMYWYRQDPGQGLRLIYYSQIVNDFQKGDIAEGYSVSREKKESFPLTVTSAQKNPTAFYLCASSSRGGDGNEQFFGPGTRLTVL.

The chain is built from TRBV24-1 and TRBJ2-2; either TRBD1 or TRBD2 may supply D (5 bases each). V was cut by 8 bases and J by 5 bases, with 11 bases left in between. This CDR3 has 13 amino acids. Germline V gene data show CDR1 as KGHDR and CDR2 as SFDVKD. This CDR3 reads CATKGPITGELFF. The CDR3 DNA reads TGTGCCACCAAGGGACCCATAACCGGGGAGCTGTTTTTT.

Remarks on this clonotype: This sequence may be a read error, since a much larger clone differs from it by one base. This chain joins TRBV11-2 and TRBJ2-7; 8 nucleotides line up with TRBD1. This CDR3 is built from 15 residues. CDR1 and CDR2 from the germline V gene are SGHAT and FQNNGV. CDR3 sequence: CASSLAGQGGYVQYF. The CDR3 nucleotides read TGTGCCAGCAGCTTAGCCGGACAGGGTGGGTACGTGCAGTACTTC. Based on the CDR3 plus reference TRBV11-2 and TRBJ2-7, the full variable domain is EAGVAQSPRYKIIEKRQSVAFWCNPISGHATLYWYQQILGQGPKLLIQFQNNGVVDDSQLPKDRFSAERLKGVDSTLKIQPAKLEDSAVYLCASSLAGQGGYVQYFGPGTRLTVT.

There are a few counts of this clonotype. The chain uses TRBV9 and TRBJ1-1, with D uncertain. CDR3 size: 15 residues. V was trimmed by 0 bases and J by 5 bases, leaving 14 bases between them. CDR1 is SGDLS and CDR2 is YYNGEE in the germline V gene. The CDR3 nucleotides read TGTGCCAGCAGCGTAGCTGGGCAGGAGGGAACTGAAGCTTTCTTT. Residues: CASSVAGQEGTEAFF.

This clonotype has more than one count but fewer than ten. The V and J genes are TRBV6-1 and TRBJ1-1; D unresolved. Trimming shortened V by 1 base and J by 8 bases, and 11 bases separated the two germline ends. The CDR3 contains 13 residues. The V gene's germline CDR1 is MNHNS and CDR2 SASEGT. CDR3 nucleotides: TGTGCCAGCAGTGAAGGGGTGGGTCCGGAAGCTTTCTTT. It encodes CASSEGVGPEAFF.

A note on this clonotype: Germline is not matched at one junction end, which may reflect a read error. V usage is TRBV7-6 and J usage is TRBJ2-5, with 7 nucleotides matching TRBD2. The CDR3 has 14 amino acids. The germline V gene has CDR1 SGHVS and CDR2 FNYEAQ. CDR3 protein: CASSLAVNGETQYF. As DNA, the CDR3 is TGTGCCAGCAGCCTAGCGGTAAATGGGGAGACCCAGTACTTC.

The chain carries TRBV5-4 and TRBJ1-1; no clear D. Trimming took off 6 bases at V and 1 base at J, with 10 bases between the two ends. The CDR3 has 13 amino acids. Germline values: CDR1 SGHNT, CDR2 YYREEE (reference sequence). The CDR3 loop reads CASTVASNTEAFF. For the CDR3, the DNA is TGTGCCAGCACCGTTGCATCGAACACTGAAGCTTTCTTT.

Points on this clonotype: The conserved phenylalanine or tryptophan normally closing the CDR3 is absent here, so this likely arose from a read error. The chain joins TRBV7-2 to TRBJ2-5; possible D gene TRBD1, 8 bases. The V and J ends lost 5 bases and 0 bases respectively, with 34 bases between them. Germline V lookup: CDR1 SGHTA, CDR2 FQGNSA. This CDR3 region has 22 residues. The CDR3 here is CASSHRQGKFLAEPWDQETQYS. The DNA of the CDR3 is TGTGCCAGCAGCCACCGACAGGGGAAGTTCCTAGCGGAGCCGTGGGACCAAGAGACCCAGTACTCC.

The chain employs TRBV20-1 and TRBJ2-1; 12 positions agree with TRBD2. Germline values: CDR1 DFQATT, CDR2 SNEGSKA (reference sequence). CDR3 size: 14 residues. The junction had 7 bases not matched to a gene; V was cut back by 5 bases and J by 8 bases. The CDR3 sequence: CSAPGLAGKDEQFF. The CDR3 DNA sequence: TGCAGTGCTCCCGGACTAGCGGGAAAGGATGAGCAGTTCTTC.

This CDR3 is CAISESAQGAGTPKEKTQHF. The CDR3 bases are TGTGCCATCAGTGAGTCGGCTCAGGGGGCAGGTACACCGAAAGAAAAGACCCAGCATTTT. V and J are TRBV10-3 and TRBJ1-5; 8 bases are a match to TRBD1. Germline assignment: CDR1 ENHRY and CDR2 SYGVKD. Trimming cost V 0 bases and J 11 bases; bases outside gene matches: 24. The CDR3 has 20 residues.

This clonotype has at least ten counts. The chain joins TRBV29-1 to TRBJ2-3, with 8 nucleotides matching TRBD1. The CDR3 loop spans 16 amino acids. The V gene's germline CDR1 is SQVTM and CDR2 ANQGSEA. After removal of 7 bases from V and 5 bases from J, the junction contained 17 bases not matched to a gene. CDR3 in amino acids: CSASAGQELRGDTQYF. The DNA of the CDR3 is TGCAGCGCTTCCGCGGGACAGGAATTAAGAGGAGATACGCAGTATTTT.